The next 18 T cell receptor beta chains were all read from a single sample in a study of shared clonotypes between healthy human individuals (dated by TCRdb to about 2020). Library preparation used the immunoSEQ multiplex PCR assay. What TCRdb holds here is the immuneACCESS table cut down to in-frame rearrangements. Part of the clones is not present; checked against another copy, under half of the missing clones reflect an unresolved V gene, and the others are unexplained. Across this sample there are approximately 2.1 million clones, with over 85% seen only once. Approximately 0.4% of the sample is taken by the ten largest. The specimen was naive CD4+ T cells from PBMCs. This sample's cell subset or site label indicates: CD45RA+ positively selected. These receptors all come from a man aged 18 to 29 in good health. Some clones in this sample may be carry-over from other donors' samples.

V is TRBV5-1 and J is TRBJ2-1; D ambiguous. Looked up from germline, CDR1 is SGHRS and CDR2 is YFSETQ. Trimming stripped 0 bases from V and 6 bases from J, with 10 bases between. This CDR3 is 14 amino acids long. In DNA form, the CDR3 reads TGCGCCAGCAGCTTGGGGAGTGCATCCAATGAGCAGTTCTTC. It is translated as CASSLGSASNEQFF.

On this clone itself: In the same sample, other DNA sequences code for this CDR3. The rearrangement links TRBV25-1 to TRBJ1-1; TRBD1 agrees at 10 bases. This CDR3 region has 13 residues. CDR1 and CDR2 (germline): MGHDK, SYGVNS. The V and J ends lost 6 bases and 5 bases, in that order; junction bases with no gene match: 3. The CDR3 reads CASRGQGETEAFF. The CDR3 DNA reads as TGTGCCAGCAGAGGACAGGGGGAAACTGAAGCTTTCTTT. Complete variable domain (other parts from reference TRBV25-1 and TRBJ1-1): EADIYQTPRYLVIGTGKKITLECSQTMGHDKMYWYQQDPGMELHLIHYSYGVNSTEKGDLSSESTVSRIRTEHFPLTLESARPSHTSQYLCASRGQGETEAFFGQGTRLTVV.

The rearrangement links TRBV14 to TRBJ2-4; a possible D gene is TRBD1 (6 bases). V was trimmed by 0 bases and J by 0 bases, leaving 18 bases between them. The CDR3 is 19 residues long. Germline V CDR1 and CDR2: SGHDN, FVKESK. The CDR3 here is CASSQDDVTGGLAKNIQYF. The CDR3 DNA reads as TGTGCCAGCAGCCAAGATGACGTGACAGGCGGCCTAGCCAAAAACATTCAGTACTTC.

As to this clone: The same CDR3 arises from other DNA sequences in this sample as well. The chain carries TRBV28 and TRBJ1-2; D gene ambiguous. Germline lookup yields CDR1 MDHEN and CDR2 SYDVKM. V was trimmed by 6 bases and J by 4 bases, leaving 6 bases between them. The CDR3 extends over 11 amino acids. CDR3 sequence reads: CASSLLYGYTF. As DNA, the CDR3 is TGTGCCAGCAGCTTACTCTATGGCTACACCTTC.

V gene TRBV10-3 combines with J gene TRBJ1-3, with 7 bases fitting TRBD1. The CDR3 contains 15 residues. Germline CDR1 is ENHRY and CDR2 is SYGVKD. J was trimmed by 0 bases and V by 7 bases; bases with no gene match: 6. As DNA, the CDR3 is TGTGCCATCATTAAGGACAGGTACTCTGGAAACACCATATATTTT. Protein product: CAIIKDRYSGNTIYF.

The genes are TRBV29-1 and TRBJ1-2; TRBD1 agrees at 10 bases. J lost 1 base, V lost 4 bases, and 18 bases had no gene match. The germline gives CDR1 SQVTM, CDR2 ANQGSEA. The CDR3 extends over 19 amino acids. The CDR3 region has the DNA TGCAGCGTTGCCGGGACAGGGGAGTCCCGCCCCTTTTTTAACTATGGCTACACCTTC. Translated, it gives CSVAGTGESRPFFNYGYTF.

V is TRBV30 and J is TRBJ1-2, with TRBD1 matching 8 bases. Germline CDR1 reads GTSNPN; CDR2 reads SVGIG (reference sequence). The CDR3 loop spans 13 amino acids. The V and J ends lost 1 base and 8 bases, in that order; junction bases with no gene match: 6. CDR3 amino acids: CAWSADRGDGYTF. CDR3 nucleotide sequence: TGTGCCTGGAGTGCCGACAGGGGTGACGGCTACACCTTC.

Details on this clone: Other DNA sequences from this sample encode an identical CDR3 as well. This chain links TRBV28 with TRBJ2-3; perhaps TRBD1 as D (6 bases). V lost 2 bases and J lost 0, with 6 bases in between. The CDR3 runs 14 residues. Germline V gene sequence: CDR1 MDHEN, CDR2 SYDVKM. The CDR3 is CASSLGQSTDTQYF. The CDR3 bases are TGTGCCAGCAGTTTAGGACAGAGCACAGATACGCAGTATTTT.

V is TRBV10-3 and J is TRBJ2-1; the D gene is possibly TRBD2 (5 bases). This CDR3 contains 13 residues. Looked up from germline, CDR1 is ENHRY and CDR2 is SYGVKD. V was cut by 1 base and J by 8 bases, with 9 bases left in between. The DNA of the CDR3 is TGTGCCATCAGTGAGTGGGAGATCTATGAGCAGTTCTTC. It codes for CAISEWEIYEQFF.

This chain uses TRBV7-9 with TRBJ2-1, with 9 bases aligning to TRBD2. The CDR3 spans 17 residues. Looked up from germline, CDR1 is SEHNR and CDR2 is FQNEAQ (reference sequence). The junction had 11 bases not matched to a gene; V was cut back by 2 bases and J by 6 bases. The CDR3: CASSLRVLAGVPNEQFF. CDR3 nucleotide sequence: TGTGCCAGCAGCTTACGGGTCTTAGCGGGAGTTCCCAATGAGCAGTTCTTC.

This chain uses TRBV18 with TRBJ1-5; weak D call: TRBD1 (6 bases). There are 16 residues in the CDR3. From germline, CDR1 is KGHSH and CDR2 LQKENI. The V and J ends lost 1 base and 0 bases respectively, with 10 bases between them. CDR3 loop: CASSPQAGDSNQPQHF. In nucleotides, the CDR3 is TGTGCCAGCTCACCACAGGCAGGGGATAGCAATCAGCCCCAGCATTTT.

The rearrangement joins TRBV6-1 to TRBJ1-1, with TRBD1 matching 9 bases. After removal of 4 bases from V and 5 bases from J, the junction contained 8 bases not matched to a gene. CDR3 length: 15 amino acids. The germline V gene has CDR1 MNHNS and CDR2 SASEGT. The DNA for the CDR3 is TGTGCCAGCAGTGCCCGGACAGGGGATCGTACTGAAGCTTTCTTT. Its translation is CASSARTGDRTEAFF.

The CDR3 coding sequence is TGTGCCAGCCCCCCCCCGGGCCAAGTAAGCACAGATACGCAGTATTTT. Amino acids: CASPPPGQVSTDTQYF. This chain connects TRBV28 to TRBJ2-3; D remains unclear. The CDR3 has 16 amino acids. The V and J ends lost 8 bases and 0 bases respectively, with 18 bases between them. Germline V CDR1 and CDR2: MDHEN, SYDVKM.

V is TRBV5-4 and J is TRBJ1-1; D gene ambiguous. Trimming took off 2 bases at V and 4 bases at J, with 9 bases between the two ends. Germline V gene lookup returns CDR1 SGHNT and CDR2 YYREEE (reference sequence). This CDR3 is built from 13 residues. In DNA form, the CDR3 reads TGTGCCAGCAGCTTACCTCCGGGCACTGAAGCTTTCTTT. It translates to CASSLPPGTEAFF.

The rearrangement uses TRBV27 and TRBJ2-3, with TRBD1 identical over 9 bases. CDR1 is MNHEY, CDR2 SMNVEV, per germline (reference sequence). The CDR3 runs to 16 residues. V shed 5 bases and J 4 bases; nucleotides not matched to a gene: 10. The CDR3 nucleotides are TGTGCCAGCAGTGTAAGACAGGGGGTGAGGGCAGATACGCAGTATTTT. Its translation is CASSVRQGVRADTQYF.

This rearrangement joins TRBV7-8 to TRBJ2-3; no clear D gene. Trimming removed 6 bases at V and 2 bases at J, with 18 bases between. The germline gives CDR1 SGHVS, CDR2 FQNEAQ. This CDR3 is built from 16 residues. DNA of the CDR3: TGTGCCAGCAGTTATGTACCAGGATCCGTCACAGATACGCAGTATTTT. Its translation: CASSYVPGSVTDTQYF.

The chain has TRBV6-5 and TRBJ1-1, with D perhaps matching TRBD1 (5 bases). V lost 2 bases and J lost 5, with 12 bases in between. The CDR3 extends over 14 amino acids. Germline CDR1 MNHEY, CDR2 SVGAGI. The CDR3 DNA reads TGTGCCAGCAGTTACAGGGGTGAGGGTACTGAAGCTTTCTTT. Translating it yields CASSYRGEGTEAFF.

The chain recombines TRBV6-4 with TRBJ2-2; D gene ambiguous. The germline gives CDR1 MRHNA, CDR2 SNTAGT. The CDR3 is 13 residues long. V was shortened by 8 bases and J by 3 bases, with 10 bases between the two germline ends. The CDR3 coding sequence is TGTGCCAGCCACGACCCGGACACCGGGGAGCTGTTTTTT. This translates into CASHDPDTGELFF.